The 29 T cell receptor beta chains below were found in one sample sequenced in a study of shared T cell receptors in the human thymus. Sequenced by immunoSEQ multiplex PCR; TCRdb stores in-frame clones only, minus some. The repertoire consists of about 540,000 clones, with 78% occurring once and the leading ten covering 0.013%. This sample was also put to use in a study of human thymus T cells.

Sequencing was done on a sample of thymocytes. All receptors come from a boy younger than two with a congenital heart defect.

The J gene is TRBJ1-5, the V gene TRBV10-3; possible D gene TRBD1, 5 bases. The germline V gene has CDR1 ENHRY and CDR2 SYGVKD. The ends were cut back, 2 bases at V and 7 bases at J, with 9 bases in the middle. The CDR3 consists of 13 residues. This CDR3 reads CAISENHRQPQHF. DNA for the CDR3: TGTGCCATCAGTGAGAATCACAGGCAGCCCCAGCATTTT.

The CDR3 DNA sequence: TGCGCCAGCAGCGCGTACAGGCTCACCTACGAGCAGTACTTC. Translating it yields CASSAYRLTYEQYF. This chain connects TRBV5-1 to TRBJ2-7; D may be TRBD1 (5 bases). The V end was cut by 4 bases, the J end by 2 bases, with 13 bases between. This CDR3 contains 14 residues. From germline, CDR1 is SGHRS and CDR2 YFSETQ.

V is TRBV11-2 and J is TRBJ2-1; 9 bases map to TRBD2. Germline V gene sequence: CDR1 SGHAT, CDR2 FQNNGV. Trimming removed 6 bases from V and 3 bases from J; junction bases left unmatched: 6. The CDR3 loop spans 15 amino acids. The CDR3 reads CASSSLTSGYNEQFF. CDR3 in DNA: TGTGCCAGCAGTTCCTTGACTAGCGGCTACAATGAGCAGTTCTTC.

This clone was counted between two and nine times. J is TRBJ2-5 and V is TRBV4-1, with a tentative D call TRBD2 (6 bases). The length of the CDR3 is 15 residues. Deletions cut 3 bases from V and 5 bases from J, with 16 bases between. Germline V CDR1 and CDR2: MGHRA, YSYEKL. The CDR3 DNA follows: TGCGCCAGCAGCCACACGACCGGCGGGGAGGAGACCCAGTACTTC. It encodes CASSHTTGGEETQYF.

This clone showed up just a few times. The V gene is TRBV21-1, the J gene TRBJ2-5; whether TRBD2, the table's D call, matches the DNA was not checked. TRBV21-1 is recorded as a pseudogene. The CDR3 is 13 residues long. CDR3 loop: CASSKEDEETQYF. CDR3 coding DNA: TGTGCCAGCAGCAAGGAGGATGAAGAGACCCAGTACTTC.

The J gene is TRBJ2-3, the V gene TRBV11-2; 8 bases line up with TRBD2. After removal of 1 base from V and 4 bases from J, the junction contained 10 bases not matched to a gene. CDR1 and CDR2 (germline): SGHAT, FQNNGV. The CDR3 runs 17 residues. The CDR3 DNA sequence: TGTGCCAGCAGCTTAGTTTCCGTCGGGAGGGAGGCAGATACGCAGTATTTT. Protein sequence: CASSLVSVGREADTQYF.

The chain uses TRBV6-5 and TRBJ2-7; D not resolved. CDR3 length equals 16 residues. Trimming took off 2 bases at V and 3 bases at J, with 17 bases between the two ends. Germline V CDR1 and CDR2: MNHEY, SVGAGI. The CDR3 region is CASSYRGEASRYEQYF. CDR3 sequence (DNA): TGTGCCAGCAGTTACCGAGGAGAGGCCTCGCGCTACGAGCAGTACTTC.

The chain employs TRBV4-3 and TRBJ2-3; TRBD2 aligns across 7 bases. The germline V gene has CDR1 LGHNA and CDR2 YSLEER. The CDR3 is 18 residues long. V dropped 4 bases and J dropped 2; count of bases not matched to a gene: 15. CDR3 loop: CASSREIKTSGNTDTQYF. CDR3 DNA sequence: TGCGCCAGCAGCCGCGAGATCAAGACCAGCGGGAACACAGATACGCAGTATTTT.

As DNA, the CDR3 is TGTGCCCCCCCGGACAGGCGGTCCTACGAGCAGTACTTC. Translation: CAPPDRRSYEQYF. The chain carries TRBV27 and TRBJ2-7; 7 nucleotides align to TRBD1. The V gene's germline CDR1 is MNHEY and CDR2 SMNVEV (reference sequence). This CDR3 contains 13 residues. Trimming removed 11 bases from V and 1 base from J; junction bases left unmatched: 8.

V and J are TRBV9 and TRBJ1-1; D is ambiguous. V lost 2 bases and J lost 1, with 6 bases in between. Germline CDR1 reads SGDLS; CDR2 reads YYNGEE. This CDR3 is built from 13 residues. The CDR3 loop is CASSVRENTEAFF. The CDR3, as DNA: TGTGCCAGCAGCGTGAGAGAGAACACTGAAGCTTTCTTT.

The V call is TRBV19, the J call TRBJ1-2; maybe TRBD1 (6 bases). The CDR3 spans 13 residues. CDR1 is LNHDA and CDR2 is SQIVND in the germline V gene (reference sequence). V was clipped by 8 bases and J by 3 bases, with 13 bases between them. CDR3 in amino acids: CASARTADYGYTF. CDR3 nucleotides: TGTGCCAGTGCTCGGACAGCGGACTATGGCTACACCTTC. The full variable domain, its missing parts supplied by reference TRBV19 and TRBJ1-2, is DGGITQSPKYLFRKEGQNVTLSCEQNLNHDAMYWYRQDPGQGLRLIYYSQIVNDFQKGDIAEGYSVSREKKESFPLTVTSAQKNPTAFYLCASARTADYGYTFGSGTRLTVV.

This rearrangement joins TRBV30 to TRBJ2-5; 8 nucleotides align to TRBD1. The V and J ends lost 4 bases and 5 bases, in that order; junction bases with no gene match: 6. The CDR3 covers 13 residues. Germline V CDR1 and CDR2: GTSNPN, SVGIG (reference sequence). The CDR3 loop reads CAWTDRTGETQYF. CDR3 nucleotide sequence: TGTGCCTGGACAGATAGGACAGGGGAGACCCAGTACTTC.

Written as DNA, the CDR3 is TGTGCCAGCAGTTTAGGGGGCCTCCCTAGCGGATACCAAACTAGCACAGATACGCAGTATTTT. Translated, it gives CASSLGGLPSGYQTSTDTQYF. The genes are TRBV27 and TRBJ2-3, with D possibly being TRBD2 (7 bases). V was trimmed by 2 bases and J by 0 bases, leaving 27 bases between them. The CDR3 loop spans 21 amino acids. CDR1 is MNHEY and CDR2 is SMNVEV in the germline V gene (reference sequence).

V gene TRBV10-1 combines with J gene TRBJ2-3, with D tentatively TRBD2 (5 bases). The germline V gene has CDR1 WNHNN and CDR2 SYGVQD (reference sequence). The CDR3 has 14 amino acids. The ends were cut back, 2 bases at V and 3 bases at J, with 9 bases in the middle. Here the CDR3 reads CASSEADLTDTQYF. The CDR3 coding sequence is TGCGCCAGCAGTGAGGCGGACTTGACAGATACGCAGTATTTT.

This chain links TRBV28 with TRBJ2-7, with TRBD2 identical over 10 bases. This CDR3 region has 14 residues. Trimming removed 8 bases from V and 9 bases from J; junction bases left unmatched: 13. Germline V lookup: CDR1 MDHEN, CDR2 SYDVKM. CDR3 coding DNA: TGTGCCAGCCGGAAAGGACTAGCGGTCTTCCGGCAGTACTTC. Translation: CASRKGLAVFRQYF.

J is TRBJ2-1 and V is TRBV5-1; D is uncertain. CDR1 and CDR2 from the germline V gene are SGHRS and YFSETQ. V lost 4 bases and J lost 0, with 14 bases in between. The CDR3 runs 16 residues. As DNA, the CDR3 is TGCGCCAGCAGCCCCTTCAACGCGCCCTCCTACAATGAGCAGTTCTTC. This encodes CASSPFNAPSYNEQFF.

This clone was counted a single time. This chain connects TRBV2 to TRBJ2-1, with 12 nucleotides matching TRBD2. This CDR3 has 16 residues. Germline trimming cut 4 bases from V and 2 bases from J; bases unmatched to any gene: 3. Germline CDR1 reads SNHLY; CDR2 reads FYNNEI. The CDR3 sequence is CASSGRTSGTYNEQFF. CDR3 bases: TGTGCCAGCAGTGGCCGGACTAGCGGGACCTACAATGAGCAGTTCTTC.

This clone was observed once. CDR3 loop: CASSFTQGDQETQYF. DNA of the CDR3: TGTGCCAGCAGTTTTACCCAGGGGGATCAAGAGACCCAGTACTTC. The V and J genes are TRBV28 and TRBJ2-5; 7 nucleotides match TRBD1. CDR3 length equals 15 residues. J was trimmed by 2 bases and V by 3 bases; bases with no gene match: 6. Germline V gives CDR1 MDHEN, CDR2 SYDVKM.

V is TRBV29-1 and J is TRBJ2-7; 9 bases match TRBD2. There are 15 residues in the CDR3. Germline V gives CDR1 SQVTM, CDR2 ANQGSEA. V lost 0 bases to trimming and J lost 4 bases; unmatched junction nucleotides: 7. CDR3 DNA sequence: TGCAGCGTTGAAGAGAGTAGCGGGAGAGGGTACGAGCAGTACTTC. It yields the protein CSVEESSGRGYEQYF.

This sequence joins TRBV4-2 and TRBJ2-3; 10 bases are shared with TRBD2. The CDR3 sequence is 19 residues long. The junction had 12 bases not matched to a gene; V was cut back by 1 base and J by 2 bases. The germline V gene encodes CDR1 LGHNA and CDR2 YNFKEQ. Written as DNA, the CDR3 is TGTGCCAGCAGCCAAGGTGGTAGCGGGGGGCTTTCCCTCACAGATACGCAGTATTTT. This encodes CASSQGGSGGLSLTDTQYF.

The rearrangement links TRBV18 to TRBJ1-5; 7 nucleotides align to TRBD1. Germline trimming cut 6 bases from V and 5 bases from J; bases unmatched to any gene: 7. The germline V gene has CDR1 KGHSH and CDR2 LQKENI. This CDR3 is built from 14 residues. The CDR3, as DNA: TGTGCCAGCTCCCTCGGACAGGAAGATCAGCCCCAGCATTTT. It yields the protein CASSLGQEDQPQHF.

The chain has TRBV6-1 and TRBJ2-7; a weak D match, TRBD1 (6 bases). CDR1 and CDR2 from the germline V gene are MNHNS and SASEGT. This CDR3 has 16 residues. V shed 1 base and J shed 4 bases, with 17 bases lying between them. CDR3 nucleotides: TGTGCCAGCAGTGAAGGGGCGGCCGGGACACCTTACGAGCAGTACTTC. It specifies CASSEGAAGTPYEQYF.

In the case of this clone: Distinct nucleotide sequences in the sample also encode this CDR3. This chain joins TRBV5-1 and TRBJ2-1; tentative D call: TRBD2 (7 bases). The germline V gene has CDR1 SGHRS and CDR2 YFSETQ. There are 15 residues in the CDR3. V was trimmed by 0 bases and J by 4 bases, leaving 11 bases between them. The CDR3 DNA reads TGCGCCAGCAGCTTGGGGGGAGGGGGTTACAATGAGCAGTTCTTC. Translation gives CASSLGGGGYNEQFF. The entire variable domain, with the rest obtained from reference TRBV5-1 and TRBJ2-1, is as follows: KAGVTQTPRYLIKTRGQQVTLSCSPISGHRSVSWYQQTPGQGLQFLFEYFSETQRNKGNFPGRFSGRQFSNSRSEMNVSTLELGDSALYLCASSLGGGGYNEQFFGPGTRLTVL.

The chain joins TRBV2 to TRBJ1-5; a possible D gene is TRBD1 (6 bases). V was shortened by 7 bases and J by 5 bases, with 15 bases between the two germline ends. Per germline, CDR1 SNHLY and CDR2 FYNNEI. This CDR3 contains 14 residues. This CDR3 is CASTMAGAHQPQHF. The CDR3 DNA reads TGTGCCAGCACCATGGCGGGGGCCCATCAGCCCCAGCATTTT.

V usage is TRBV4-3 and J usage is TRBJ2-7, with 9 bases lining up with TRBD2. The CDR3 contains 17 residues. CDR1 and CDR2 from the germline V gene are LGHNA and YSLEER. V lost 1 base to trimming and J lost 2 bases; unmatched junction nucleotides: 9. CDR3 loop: CASSQGRGGRAAYEQYF. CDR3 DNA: TGCGCCAGCAGCCAAGGTCGGGGCGGGAGGGCCGCCTACGAGCAGTACTTC.

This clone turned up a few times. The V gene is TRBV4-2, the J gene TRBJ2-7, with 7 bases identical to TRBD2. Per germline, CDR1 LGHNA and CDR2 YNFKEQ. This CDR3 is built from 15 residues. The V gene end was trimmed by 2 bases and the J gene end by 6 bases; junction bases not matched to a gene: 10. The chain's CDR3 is CASSQWEGPSCEQYF. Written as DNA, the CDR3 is TGTGCCAGCAGCCAATGGGAGGGACCTAGCTGCGAGCAGTACTTC.

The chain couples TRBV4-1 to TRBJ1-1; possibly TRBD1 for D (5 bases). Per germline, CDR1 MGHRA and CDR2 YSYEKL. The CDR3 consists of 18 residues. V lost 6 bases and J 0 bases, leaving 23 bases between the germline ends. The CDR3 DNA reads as TGCGCCAGCAGACAGACTCCCACCCCAGGGACTCTGAACACTGAAGCTTTCTTT. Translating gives CASRQTPTPGTLNTEAFF.

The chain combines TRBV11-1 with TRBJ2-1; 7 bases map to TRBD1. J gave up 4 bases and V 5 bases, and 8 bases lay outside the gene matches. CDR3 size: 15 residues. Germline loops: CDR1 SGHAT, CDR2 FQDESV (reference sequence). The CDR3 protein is CASSRGQDLYNEQFF. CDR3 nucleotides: TGTGCCAGCAGCCGTGGACAGGACCTGTACAATGAGCAGTTCTTC.

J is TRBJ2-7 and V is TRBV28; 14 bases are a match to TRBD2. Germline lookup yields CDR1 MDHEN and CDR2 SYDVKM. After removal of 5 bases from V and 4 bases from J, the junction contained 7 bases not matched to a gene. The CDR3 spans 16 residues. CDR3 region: CASSPPGLAGVYEQYF. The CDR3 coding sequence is TGTGCCAGCAGTCCGCCGGGACTAGCGGGAGTTTACGAGCAGTACTTC.